This T cell receptor beta chain derives from a study of T cells in Graves' hyperthyroidism and ophthalmopathy. This clonotype was counted only a few times. Investigators excluded patients with uncontrolled infection, other autoimmune disease, pregnancy or lactation. The PBMCs were sourced from fresh peripheral blood (approximately 9 ml). RNA transcripts gave rise to amplified TCR beta CDR3 regions. A set of HTBI primers served as the primers for a first-round RT-PCR of the TCR CDR3. Via MiXCR, TCRdb re-called the multiplex PCR reads, giving one row per CDR3 protein. The repertoire holds a few hundred thousand distinct CDR3 sequences, more than 15% seen once, with less than 3.5% in the top ten. Sequencing was performed on blood. The TCR originated in a woman aged 40-49 years with Graves' ophthalmopathy.

CDR3 bases: TGTGCCAGCAGCCAAGAGCAGATTTCTAGCGGCCAAGAGACCCAGTACTTC. This gives the protein CASSQEQISSGQETQYF. The J gene is TRBJ2-5, the V gene TRBV3-1, with TRBD2 matching over 7 bases. J was trimmed by 1 base and V by 0 bases; bases with no gene match: 8. There are 17 residues in the CDR3. Germline CDR1 is LGHDT and CDR2 is YNNKEL (reference sequence).